This TCR beta chain was documented in a study of cytomegalovirus exposure and HLA in healthy donors. Findings of the study overall: Per a later analysis, HLA-associated TCR beta chains showed more clonal expansion than other, equally common TCR beta chains. The study carried out a later analysis of TCR beta sequences. It associated some 18,000 of them with specific HLA alleles at a false discovery rate of 0.05. Previous analysis showed most TCR beta V segments were productive about 87% or about 30% of the time. The classifier reportedly diagnosed cytomegalovirus status with high sensitivity and specificity.

This clone was seen only once. The antigen remains unidentified. J was trimmed by 6 bases and V by 4 bases; bases with no gene match: 5. This CDR3 contains 15 residues. Germline V lookup: CDR1 MNHEY, CDR2 SMNVEV (reference sequence). PCR involved 60 Vbeta and 13 Jbeta primers. This table comes from immunoSEQ multiplex PCR, and its TCRdb copy is limited to in-frame clones, with some not included. The repertoire holds some 140,000 clones, with 60% to 85% as singletons. The chain employs TRBV27 and TRBJ2-1, with TRBD2 identical over 11 bases. This receptor was obtained from a man younger than 30 in good health and CMV-seronegative. The sequenced material came from PBMCs. CDR3 nucleotide sequence: TGTGCCAGCAGTTCTCCGGGACTAGCGGTCAATGAGCAGTTCTTC. Its translation is CASSSPGLAVNEQFF.